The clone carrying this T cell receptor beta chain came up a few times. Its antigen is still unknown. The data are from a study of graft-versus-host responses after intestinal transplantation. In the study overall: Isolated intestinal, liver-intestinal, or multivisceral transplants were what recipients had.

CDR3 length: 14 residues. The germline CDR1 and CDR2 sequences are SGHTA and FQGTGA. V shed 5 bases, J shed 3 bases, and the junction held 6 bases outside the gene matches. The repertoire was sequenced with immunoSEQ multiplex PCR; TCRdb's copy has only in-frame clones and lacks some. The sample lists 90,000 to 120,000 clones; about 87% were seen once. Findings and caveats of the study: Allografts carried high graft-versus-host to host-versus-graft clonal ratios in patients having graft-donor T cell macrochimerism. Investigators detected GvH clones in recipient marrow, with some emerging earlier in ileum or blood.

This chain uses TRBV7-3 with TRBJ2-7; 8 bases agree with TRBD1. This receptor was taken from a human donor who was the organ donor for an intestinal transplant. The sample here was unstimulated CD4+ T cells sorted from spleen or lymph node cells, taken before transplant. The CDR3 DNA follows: TGTGCCAGCAGCCCGGACGACAGGGGCTACGAGCAGTACTTC. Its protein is CASSPDDRGYEQYF.